These 9 T cell receptor beta chains came from one sample sequenced in a study of cytomegalovirus exposure and HLA in healthy donors. PCR employed 60 Vbeta and 13 Jbeta primers. Some clones are missing from TCRdb's copy, which holds only in-frame ones; the method was immunoSEQ multiplex PCR. This sample has around 160,000 clones, with over 60% found just once. Sequenced input: PBMCs. The origin of the receptors is a man aged 40-55 years in good health and CMV-seropositive.

V usage is TRBV6-1 and J usage is TRBJ2-4, with 7 bases fitting TRBD2. This CDR3 spans 14 amino acids. After removal of 6 bases from V and 8 bases from J, the junction contained 10 bases not matched to a gene. CDR1 MNHNS and CDR2 SASEGT come from the germline V gene. The CDR3 region is CASRQGGLGDIQYF. Written as DNA, the CDR3 is TGTGCCAGCAGGCAGGGTGGACTAGGGGACATTCAGTACTTC.

The J gene is TRBJ1-4, the V gene TRBV7-9; no clear D. The ends were cut back, 3 bases at V and 10 bases at J, with 24 bases in the middle. Germline CDR1 is SEHNR and CDR2 is FQNEAQ (reference sequence). CDR3 size: 17 residues. The CDR3 DNA follows: TGTGCCAGCAGCTTTACGTCTTTCCGGGTAACCTCCGGAAAACTGTTTTTT. This sequence encodes CASSFTSFRVTSGKLFF.

The V gene is TRBV29-1, the J gene TRBJ1-1; 7 nucleotides agree with TRBD1. CDR1 is SQVTM, CDR2 ANQGSEA, per germline. The CDR3 contains 12 residues. V shed 4 bases, J shed 4 bases, and the junction held 3 bases outside the gene matches. CDR3 DNA sequence: TGCAGCGTTGTTGACAGGGCCACTGAAGCTTTCTTT. Translated: CSVVDRATEAFF.

This clone was counted only a few times. This chain uses TRBV19 with TRBJ2-2; weak D call: TRBD2 (6 bases). The CDR3 totals 15 residues. V was cut by 3 bases and J by 3 bases, with 11 bases left in between. Germline V lookup: CDR1 LNHDA, CDR2 SQIVND (reference sequence). The chain's CDR3 is CASSIPGSDTGELFF. CDR3 coding DNA: TGTGCCAGTAGTATCCCCGGGAGTGACACCGGGGAGCTGTTTTTT.

This chain uses TRBV28 with TRBJ1-4; TRBD1 matches 11 bases. The V and J ends lost 6 bases and 8 bases, in that order; junction bases with no gene match: 5. The CDR3 sequence is 14 residues long. Germline loops: CDR1 MDHEN, CDR2 SYDVKM. The CDR3 DNA is TGTGCCAGCAGAACCGGGACAGGGGGGGAAAAACTGTTTTTT. This codes for CASRTGTGGEKLFF. Full variable domain (rest looked up from reference TRBV28 and TRBJ1-4): DVKVTQSSRYLVKRTGEKVFLECVQDMDHENMFWYRQDPGLGLRLIYFSYDVKMKEKGDIPEGYSVSREKKERFSLILESASTNQTSMYLCASRTGTGGEKLFFGSGTQLSVL.

This clone was picked up one time. V is TRBV7-8 and J is TRBJ2-2; TRBD2 is a possible D gene (5 bases). Between the trimmed V and J ends, which lost 4 bases and 4 bases, there was a span of 7 bases. The germline V gene encodes CDR1 SGHVS and CDR2 FQNEAQ. This CDR3 has 13 residues. CDR3 residues: CASSWERTGELFF. CDR3 coding DNA: TGTGCCAGCAGCTGGGAGCGCACCGGGGAGCTGTTTTTT.

In DNA, the CDR3 is TGTGCCAGCAGTTACTTGACAGGGTCCGGGGAGCTGTTTTTT. The encoded protein is CASSYLTGSGELFF. This rearrangement joins TRBV6-6 to TRBJ2-2; 7 positions agree with TRBD1. The CDR3 spans 14 residues. The germline gives CDR1 MNHNY, CDR2 SVGAGI (reference sequence). V shed 1 base and J 6 bases; nucleotides not matched to a gene: 2.

The chain combines TRBV6-5 with TRBJ2-7; D possibly corresponds to TRBD2 (6 bases). V lost 8 bases and J 4 bases, leaving 21 bases between the germline ends. CDR3 size: 15 residues. Germline CDR1 is MNHEY and CDR2 is SVGAGI. The CDR3 sequence is CASAGREKERYEQYF. The CDR3 DNA sequence: TGTGCCAGCGCGGGGCGGGAAAAGGAGAGGTACGAGCAGTACTTC.

The gene calls are TRBV19 and TRBJ1-2; D ambiguous. The V gene's germline CDR1 is LNHDA and CDR2 SQIVND (reference sequence). V was pared by 7 bases and J by 3 bases, with 12 bases between. The CDR3 loop spans 13 amino acids. CDR3: CASNDRQDYGYTF. The CDR3 DNA follows: TGTGCCAGTAATGACCGGCAGGACTATGGCTACACCTTC.